This TCR beta chain is from a study of blood T cell repertoires in COVID-19. About the research overall: The United States, Italy and Spain supplied acute and convalescent COVID-19 samples. From T cells, B-cell-depleted T cells, or PBMCs came the material, which was cDNA or gDNA.

Looked up from germline, CDR1 is WSHSY and CDR2 is SAAADI. V lost 5 bases, J lost 4 bases, and 19 bases stayed unmatched. The CDR3 totals 18 residues. Authors' analysis steps: Amplifying reference gene primers gave estimates of nucleated cell counts. Measured with immunoSEQ multiplex PCR; TCRdb has only the in-frame clones, and not every one. D and trimming come from the DNA, and the V and J calls and clone size come from that table. This table holds about 280,000 clones, 75% to 90% found once. The V call is TRBV10-2, the J call TRBJ1-1; the match to TRBD1 covers 7 bases. The sequenced sample was peripheral blood. The clonotype originates from a woman aged 25 to 39 who had recovered from COVID-19. CDR3: CASSRAPWRGRGGTEAFF. The CDR3 DNA reads as TGCGCCAGCAGTAGGGCCCCTTGGAGGGGGCGAGGCGGCACTGAAGCTTTCTTT.